Listed below are T cell receptor beta chains from one sample, sequenced in a study of persistence of HIV-infected CD4 T cells. Their specific antigens are unknown. The repertoire was sequenced with immunoSEQ multiplex PCR; TCRdb's copy has only in-frame clones and lacks some. Of 37,000 or so clones listed, approximately 80% are singletons. Sequencing was performed on CD4+ T cells sorted from PBMCs after approximately 19-hour stimulation, taken from a patient who received antiretroviral therapy. These receptors originate from an adult man with HIV who was CMV-seropositive. Each CDR3 is given with its conserved first and last residue.

J gene | V gene | CDR3 length | CDR3 protein
TRBJ1-4 | TRBV10-1 | 15 | CASKVGGTANEKLFF
TRBJ2-2 | TRBV6-1 | 14 | CASSSPGGTGELFF
TRBJ1-4 | TRBV28 | 16 | CASSSAHEGGDWKLFF
TRBJ1-2 | TRBV6-1 | 15 | CASSEPGGKDYGYTF
TRBJ2-2 | TRBV9 | 16 | CASSKTGKGNTGELFF
TRBJ2-3 | TRBV5-4 | 16 | CASSLAGLAGKDTQYF
TRBJ1-6 | TRBV19 | 15 | CASSIEAGDHSPLHF
TRBJ2-7 | TRBV18 | 12 | CASSPEGNEQYF
TRBJ2-1 | TRBV7-8 | 17 | CASSLSYFRGLYNEQFF
TRBJ2-7 | TRBV5-1 | 12 | CASSLDQNEQYF
TRBJ1-1 | TRBV27 | 13 | CASSLRPSTEAFF
TRBJ2-1 | TRBV6-1 | 16 | CASSEERRGNYNEQFF
TRBJ1-2 | TRBV5-1 | 17 | CASSLGGLLSPNYGYTF
TRBJ2-2 | TRBV10-1 | 13 | CASSDYRTGELFF
TRBJ2-5 | TRBV3-1/TRBV3-2 | 12 | CASSQRGETQYF
TRBJ2-7 | TRBV7-2 | 14 | CASSLNLALYEQYF
TRBJ2-1 | TRBV3-1/TRBV3-2 | 15 | CASSPGLAGEEGQFF
TRBJ1-6 | TRBV10-3 | 13 | CAISEGNFSPLHF
TRBJ2-7 | TRBV24-1 | 21 | CATLKGSQDRLTAIFSYEQYF
TRBJ2-2 | TRBV29-1 | 13 | CSFVATYTGELFF